This T cell receptor (beta chain) stems from a study of control samples from healthy donors and cancer patients. The CDR3 loop spans 14 amino acids. Germline CDR1 is MDHEN and CDR2 is SYDVKM. Trimming took 6 bases from V and 9 from J; bases not matched to a gene: 5. Produced via immunoSEQ multiplex PCR; TCRdb's table is partial and in-frame only. The sample yields 120,000 to 150,000 clones, 88% seen once. This TCR was sampled from a woman in her twenties or thirties in good health. The chain uses TRBV28 and TRBJ1-6; 10 bases align to TRBD1. The sequencing input was blood. DNA for the CDR3: TGTGCCAGCAGACAGACAGGGGGCGGTTCACCCCTCCACTTT. It translates to CASRQTGGGSPLHF.